This paragraph reports one T cell receptor (beta chain). What it binds is unknown. This record comes from a study of cytomegalovirus exposure and HLA in healthy donors. Study-wide results and limits: Clonal expansion, a later analysis showed, was greater in HLA-associated TCR beta chains than in equally common others. Later analysis suggested most CMV-associated TCR beta chains were HLA-restricted.

This PCR relied on a set of 60 Vbeta primers and 13 Jbeta primers. TCRdb's copy holds only in-frame clones and misses some; the assay was immunoSEQ multiplex PCR. The sample contains approximately 240,000 clones, roughly 80% of which appear only once. The V and J ends lost 1 base and 3 bases, in that order; junction bases with no gene match: 4. Germline V gene sequence: CDR1 SGHNT, CDR2 YENEEA. The CDR3 is 15 residues long. Each of the donors was a healthy bone marrow donor. The chain links TRBV11-3 to TRBJ2-5; TRBD2 aligns across 8 bases. The clonotype comes from a middle-aged woman in good health and CMV-seropositive. The source material was PBMCs. CDR3 sequence: CASSLGLAGEETQYF. In DNA, the CDR3 is TGTGCCAGCAGCTTAGGCCTAGCGGGTGAAGAGACCCAGTACTTC. The full variable domain, in which reference TRBV11-3 and TRBJ2-5 provide the parts outside the CDR3, is EAGVVQSPRYKIIEKKQPVAFWCNPISGHNTLYWYLQNLGQGPELLIRYENEEAVDDSQLPKDRFSAERLKGVDSTLKIQPAELGDSAVYLCASSLGLAGEETQYFGPGTRLLVL.